The 3 T cell receptor beta chains given below trace back to one sample, sequenced in a study of blood T cell repertoires in COVID-19. The assay was immunoSEQ multiplex PCR, and TCRdb's table has in-frame clones only and misses some. In the table there are 15,000 to 20,000 clones, approximately 80% of which are singletons. Specimen: peripheral blood. The receptor source for this set is an elderly man with acute or convalescent COVID-19.

This clone was seen a few times. The chain joins TRBV5-5 to TRBJ1-4; D possibly corresponds to TRBD1 (6 bases). Germline V gene sequence: CDR1 SGHKS, CDR2 YYEKEE (reference sequence). V gave up 4 bases and J gave up 5 bases, with 12 bases separating them. The CDR3 spans 14 residues. The CDR3 is CASSLRQANEKLFF. CDR3 nucleotide sequence: TGTGCCAGCAGCCTTCGACAGGCCAATGAAAAACTGTTTTTT.

The J gene is TRBJ1-1, the V gene TRBV5-4; 7 bases align to TRBD1. This CDR3 is 15 amino acids long. The germline V gene has CDR1 SGHNT and CDR2 YYREEE (reference sequence). Trimming took 2 bases from V and 1 from J; bases not matched to a gene: 5. The CDR3 nucleotides are TGTGCCAGCAGCTTCCCGGGACAGTGGAACACTGAAGCTTTCTTT. Translating gives CASSFPGQWNTEAFF.

Only one count was recorded for this clone. V usage is TRBV5-8 and J usage is TRBJ2-5; 11 bases line up with TRBD2. The germline V gene encodes CDR1 SGHTS and CDR2 YDEGEE. Losses at the gene ends were 2 bases for V and 7 bases for J; bases not matched to a gene: 10. The CDR3 covers 16 residues. CDR3 protein: CASSFTSGGLIRTQYF. In nucleotides, the CDR3 is TGTGCCAGCAGCTTCACTAGCGGGGGCTTGATTCGGACCCAGTACTTC.